The present TCR beta chain was sequenced within a study of shared clonotypes between healthy human individuals. Study information: Aged between 18 and 49, the donors were a couple of women and a few men. Study-level results: Rarefaction gave evidence that sorted-subset sequencing remained incomplete despite large depth. Shared clonotypes: 4.5% to 6% naive CD4, around 3.5% naive CD8, less than 2.5% memory CD4, 0.4% to 0.45% memory CD8.

A remark on this clone: The antigen is unknown.

In the study's own analysis: ImmunoSEQ output held junction-only sequences without quality scores, so filtering differed. Measured with immunoSEQ multiplex PCR; TCRdb has only the in-frame clones, and not every one. From that table come the V and J calls and clone size; the DNA was used to work out D and trimming. Among some 500,000 clones listed, about 96% were seen once. The germline V gene has CDR1 SNHLY and CDR2 FYNNEI. The CDR3 is 13 amino acids. V lost 8 bases and J lost 5; bases outside the gene matches: 3. Input material: naive CD4+ T cells sorted from blood. Sample subset: CD45RA+ positively selected. This TCR was sampled from a woman aged 30 to 39 in good health. The V and J genes are TRBV2 and TRBJ2-1, with 10 bases identical to TRBD1. CDR3 nucleotide sequence: TGTGCCAGCTGGACAGGGGGGAACAATGAGCAGTTCTTC. It encodes CASWTGGNNEQFF.